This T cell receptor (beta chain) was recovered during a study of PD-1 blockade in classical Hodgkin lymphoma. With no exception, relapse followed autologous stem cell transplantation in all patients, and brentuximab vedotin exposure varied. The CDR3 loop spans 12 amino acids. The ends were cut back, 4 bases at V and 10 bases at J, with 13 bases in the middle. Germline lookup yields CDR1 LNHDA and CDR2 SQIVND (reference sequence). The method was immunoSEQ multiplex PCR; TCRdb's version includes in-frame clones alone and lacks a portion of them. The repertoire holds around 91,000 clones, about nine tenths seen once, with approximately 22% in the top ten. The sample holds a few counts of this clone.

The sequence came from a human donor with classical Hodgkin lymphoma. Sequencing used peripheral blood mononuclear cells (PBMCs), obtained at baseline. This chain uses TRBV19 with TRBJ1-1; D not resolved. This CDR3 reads CASSSQGIGAFF. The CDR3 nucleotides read TGTGCCAGTAGTAGTCAAGGGATTGGAGCTTTCTTT.